This T cell receptor beta chain was captured by sequencing in a study of cytomegalovirus exposure and HLA in healthy donors. The overall study: T cells numbering around 190 million yielded around 120 million unique TCR beta sequences in an earlier analysis.

Study-wide findings and caveats: Per a later analysis, under 20,000 TCR beta sequences showed association with HLA alleles at 0.05 false discovery rate. Published work reported that the classifier diagnosed cytomegalovirus status with high specificity and sensitivity.

Of note for this clone: Antigen specificity is unknown.

Amplification used 60 Vbeta primers and 13 Jbeta primers. Authors' analysis steps: Later, tens of millions of unique TCR beta chains were counted in an analysis, and some 9.9 million of them were shared. Measured with immunoSEQ multiplex PCR; TCRdb has only the in-frame clones, and not every one. The D gene and trimming were derived from the DNA, and the V and J assignments and clone size from that table. The profile shows 90,000 to 120,000 clones, around 76% of them singletons. The sequenced sample consisted of PBMCs. The source of this sequence is a man between 18 and 35 years old in good health and CMV-seronegative.

The CDR3 nucleotides are TGTGCCAGTAGTCTCCGACAGGGGGAAGCTTTCTTT. The encoded protein is CASSLRQGEAFF. The chain combines TRBV19 with TRBJ1-1, with 8 positions matching TRBD1. Germline V gives CDR1 LNHDA, CDR2 SQIVND (reference sequence). J was trimmed by 8 bases and V by 5 bases; bases with no gene match: 4. The CDR3 covers 12 residues.